These 13 T cell receptor beta chains originate from one sample sequenced in a study of Tregs in tolerant kidney transplant recipients. Profiling relied on immunoSEQ multiplex PCR, and the TCRdb table lists in-frame clones only, not all of them. The sample consists of tens of thousands of clones, around 93% of them appearing once. Related graft donors supplied nonmyeloablative bone marrow transplants, and mixed chimerism was transient. Sequences were derived from CD8+ T cells from blood (PBMCs), sampled 24 months after the transplant. The receptor set was obtained from a human patient who received a combined kidney and bone marrow transplant. The graft donor may have contributed some T cells.

The V and J genes are TRBV6-5 and TRBJ2-3; D not certain. The CDR3 loop spans 11 amino acids. With 6 bases removed from V and 11 bases from J, the gap between germline ends came to 12 bases. Germline lookup yields CDR1 MNHEY and CDR2 SVGAGI. CDR3 sequence reads: CASRHLGMQYF. The CDR3 DNA reads TGTGCCAGCAGACATCTAGGCATGCAGTATTTT.

This clone has a single count. The rearrangement joins TRBV2 to TRBJ2-3, with D possibly TRBD1 on 6 matching bases. V dropped 6 bases and J dropped 0 bases, with 7 bases sitting between them. Per the germline V gene, CDR1 is SNHLY and CDR2 is FYNNEI. CDR3 size: 13 residues. In DNA, the CDR3 is TGTGCCAGCAGGGACAGTAGCACAGATACGCAGTATTTT. It yields the protein CASRDSSTDTQYF.

This chain connects TRBV2 to TRBJ2-1; D is unresolved. The CDR3 is 10 amino acids. The V gene lost 5 bases and the J gene lost 6 bases, with 2 bases spanning the gap. Germline assignment: CDR1 SNHLY and CDR2 FYNNEI. CDR3 protein: CASSRNEQFF. CDR3 DNA: TGTGCCAGCAGTCGCAATGAGCAGTTCTTC.

The chain is built from TRBV29-1 and TRBJ2-7; 8 positions match TRBD1. The CDR3 length is 12 residues. Germline loops: CDR1 SQVTM, CDR2 ANQGSEA. V shed 6 bases and J 6 bases; nucleotides not matched to a gene: 7. CDR3 residues: CSVKDRVGEQYF. CDR3 nucleotides: TGCAGCGTGAAGGACAGGGTGGGCGAGCAGTACTTC.

CDR3 residues: CASSSPTGTGIGNTIYF. Here the CDR3 DNA reads TGTGCCAGCAGCTCCCCTACCGGGACAGGGATAGGAAACACCATATATTTT. The chain is built from TRBV11-2 and TRBJ1-3, with 9 bases lining up with TRBD1. This CDR3 is built from 17 residues. Germline CDR1 is SGHAT and CDR2 is FQNNGV. V lost 4 bases to trimming and J lost 4 bases; unmatched junction nucleotides: 11. Variable domain in full (rest from reference TRBV11-2 and TRBJ1-3): EAGVAQSPRYKIIEKRQSVAFWCNPISGHATLYWYQQILGQGPKLLIQFQNNGVVDDSQLPKDRFSAERLKGVDSTLKIQPAKLEDSAVYLCASSSPTGTGIGNTIYFGEGSWLTVV.

A single count supports this clone. V gene TRBV28 combines with J gene TRBJ1-1; D may be TRBD1 (6 bases). V was clipped by 3 bases and J by 5 bases, with 16 bases between them. The germline V gene encodes CDR1 MDHEN and CDR2 SYDVKM. This CDR3 spans 15 amino acids. In nucleotides, the CDR3 is TGTGCCAGCAGTTTCGGCAGGGGAGGGGGTACTGAAGCTTTCTTT. Its protein product is CASSFGRGGGTEAFF.

The chain uses TRBV4-2 and TRBJ2-3; D call uncertain. The CDR3 runs 11 residues. Trimming took 0 bases from V and 14 from J, leaving 9 bases between them. The germline V gene has CDR1 LGHNA and CDR2 YNFKEQ. The CDR3 DNA is TGTGCCAGCAGCCAAGATCTACAGAGGTATTTT. This translates into CASSQDLQRYF.

The genes are TRBV27 and TRBJ2-7, with 8 bases fitting TRBD2. In germline, CDR1 is MNHEY, CDR2 SMNVEV (reference sequence). There are 12 residues in the CDR3. Trimming removed 6 bases from V and 5 bases from J; junction bases left unmatched: 3. The CDR3 nucleotides are TGTGCCAGCAGATTAGCGGGAAACGAGCAGTACTTC. It encodes CASRLAGNEQYF.

The chain links TRBV7-2 to TRBJ2-1; TRBD1 matches 9 bases. Trimming at V came to 2 bases and at J to 7 bases, leaving 12 bases not matched to a gene. Germline V lookup: CDR1 SGHTA, CDR2 FQGNSA. CDR3 length: 17 amino acids. The CDR3 DNA reads TGTGCCAGCAGCTTAAGGGACAGGGTATTACTAGGGAATGAGCAGTTCTTC. Protein product: CASSLRDRVLLGNEQFF.

The CDR3 DNA sequence: TGTGCCAGCCGTCAGGGTCCCTACGAGCAGTACTTC. Protein sequence: CASRQGPYEQYF. This chain joins TRBV6-1 and TRBJ2-7, with D possibly matching TRBD1 (5 bases). Per the germline V gene, CDR1 is MNHNS and CDR2 is SASEGT. This CDR3 is built from 12 residues. Trimming removed 8 bases at V and 2 bases at J, with 10 bases between.

This clone was recorded once. The chain has TRBV27 and TRBJ1-5; tentative D call: TRBD1 (6 bases). CDR1 MNHEY and CDR2 SMNVEV come from the germline V gene (reference sequence). The CDR3 totals 14 residues. Deletions cut 3 bases from V and 6 bases from J, with 12 bases between. The CDR3 spells CASSFAGVSQPQHF. For the CDR3, the DNA is TGTGCCAGCAGTTTCGCAGGGGTGAGTCAGCCCCAGCATTTT.

The V gene is TRBV5-6, the J gene TRBJ2-1, with 7 bases matching TRBD1. CDR1 is SGHDT, CDR2 YYEEEE, per germline. Trimming cost V 3 bases and J 4 bases; bases outside gene matches: 10. This CDR3 spans 16 amino acids. The CDR3 coding sequence is TGTGCCAGCAGCTCAGTTGAACAGGGGTTTTACAATGAGCAGTTCTTC. Translation gives CASSSVEQGFYNEQFF.

This clone was seen only once. The CDR3 bases are TGTGCCAGCAGCTTAGCAGGGGGAAATGTAACTAATGAAAAACTGTTTTTT. Residues: CASSLAGGNVTNEKLFF. The chain couples TRBV7-7 to TRBJ1-4, with a possible D match to TRBD1 (6 bases). The V gene lost 0 bases and the J gene lost 1 base, with 12 bases spanning the gap. Looked up from germline, CDR1 is SSHAT and CDR2 is FNYEAQ (reference sequence). The CDR3 has 17 residues. Drawing the rest from reference TRBV7-7 and TRBJ1-4, the complete variable domain is GAGVSQSPRYKVTKRGQDVTLRCDPISSHATLYWYQQALGQGPEFLTYFNYEAQPDKSGLPSDRFSAERPEGSISTLTIQRTEQRDSAMYRCASSLAGGNVTNEKLFFGSGTQLSVL.